This entry lists 22 T cell receptor beta chains sequenced from one sample in a study of early T cells in non-severe SARS-CoV-2 infection. TCRdb re-analysed the 5' RACE reads in MiXCR, keeping a single row per CDR3 protein. The data hold fewer than 120,000 distinct CDR3 sequences, with around 12% observed a single time. This material consisted of whole blood, taken at baseline. The receptors come from an adult who was a healthcare worker with PCR-confirmed SARS-CoV-2 infection or an uninfected control (not recorded which).

This clonotype turned up a few times. The J gene is TRBJ1-1, the V gene TRBV7-9; a weak D match, TRBD1 (5 bases). CDR3 length: 16 amino acids. Germline V CDR1 and CDR2: SEHNR, FQNEAQ (reference sequence). Deletions cut 5 bases from V and 2 bases from J, with 18 bases between. The CDR3 DNA sequence: TGTGCCAGCAGCCCAGGTTTGGTAACAGGAAACACTGAAGCTTTCTTT. Its protein product is CASSPGLVTGNTEAFF.

Of note for this clonotype: A read error may produce the germline difference seen at one junction end. The chain joins TRBV10-3 to TRBJ2-7, with 8 bases lining up with TRBD1. This CDR3 has 11 residues. Germline V gives CDR1 ENHRY, CDR2 SYGVKD. The CDR3 region is CAISDGQGLSF. For the CDR3, the DNA is TGTGCCATCAGTGACGGACAGGGACTTTCCTTC.

This clonotype was detected many times. The chain has TRBV19 and TRBJ2-2, with TRBD1 as a possible D gene (5 bases). Trimming took 5 bases from V and 0 from J, leaving 13 bases between them. CDR1 is LNHDA and CDR2 is SQIVND in the germline V gene (reference sequence). The CDR3 extends over 16 amino acids. The chain's CDR3 is CASSPRQRANTGELFF. In nucleotides, the CDR3 is TGTGCCAGTAGTCCCCGACAGAGAGCGAACACCGGGGAGCTGTTTTTT.

This clonotype has a handful of counts. The genes are TRBV19 and TRBJ1-1; D is ambiguous. V lost 7 bases, J lost 6 bases, and 18 bases lay in between. The CDR3 has 14 residues. Germline V gene lookup returns CDR1 LNHDA and CDR2 SQIVND (reference sequence). Written as DNA, the CDR3 is TGTGCCAGTATCTCCAACTGGGGTATCCCTGAAGCTTTCTTT. It translates to CASISNWGIPEAFF. Full variable domain (remainder filled in from reference TRBV19 and TRBJ1-1): DGGITQSPKYLFRKEGQNVTLSCEQNLNHDAMYWYRQDPGQGLRLIYYSQIVNDFQKGDIAEGYSVSREKKESFPLTVTSAQKNPTAFYLCASISNWGIPEAFFGQGTRLTVV.

V and J are TRBV18 and TRBJ2-7, with 8 bases matching TRBD1. Germline V gene data show CDR1 as KGHSH and CDR2 as LQKENI. The J segment lost 1 base and the V segment lost 3 bases, leaving 8 bases of the junction unmatched. CDR3 size: 16 residues. DNA for the CDR3: TGTGCCAGCTCACCGGGACAGGAGCGACTATCCTACGAGCAGTACTTC. It yields the protein CASSPGQERLSYEQYF.

The chain couples TRBV10-3 to TRBJ2-2; weak D call: TRBD1 (6 bases). Germline CDR1 is ENHRY and CDR2 is SYGVKD. Between the trimmed V and J ends, which lost 1 base and 1 base, there was a span of 7 bases. This CDR3 is built from 15 residues. The CDR3 loop reads CAISELQGNTGELFF. The DNA for the CDR3 is TGTGCCATCAGTGAGTTACAGGGGAACACCGGGGAGCTGTTTTTT.

The rearrangement joins TRBV5-1 to TRBJ2-2; D uncertain. CDR1 and CDR2 (germline): SGHRS, YFSETQ. The CDR3 covers 17 residues. The V end lost 4 bases, the J end lost 1 base, and 17 bases lay between the germline ends. The CDR3 region is CASSPGVGRLNTGELFF. For the CDR3, the DNA is TGCGCCAGCAGCCCTGGAGTAGGCAGGCTGAACACCGGGGAGCTGTTTTTT.

This clonotype showed up just a few times. V is TRBV7-9 and J is TRBJ2-3; TRBD1 agrees at 11 bases. J was trimmed by 0 bases and V by 4 bases; bases with no gene match: 3. Per germline, CDR1 SEHNR and CDR2 FQNEAQ (reference sequence). This CDR3 has 16 residues. CDR3 loop: CASSSGTGGSTDTQYF. For the CDR3, the DNA is TGTGCCAGCAGCTCCGGGACAGGGGGTAGCACAGATACGCAGTATTTT.

The rearrangement uses TRBV20-1 and TRBJ2-1; 7 positions agree with TRBD2. V shed 8 bases, J shed 0 bases, and the junction held 13 bases outside the gene matches. CDR1 is DFQATT, CDR2 SNEGSKA, per germline (reference sequence). The CDR3 extends over 16 amino acids. The CDR3: CSPRGAGMSSYNEQFF. In nucleotides, the CDR3 is TGCAGTCCCCGGGGAGCGGGGATGAGCTCCTACAATGAGCAGTTCTTC.

The V gene is TRBV6-7, the J gene TRBJ1-1; D unresolved. TRBV6-7 is an open reading frame, and its role is uncertain. The CDR3 runs to 15 residues. V was shortened by 0 bases and J by 0 bases, with 8 bases between the two germline ends. CDR3 nucleotide sequence: TGTGCCAGCAGTTACTCCCCCGACCTGAACACTGAAGCTTTCTTT. As protein: CASSYSPDLNTEAFF.

This clonotype was seen a handful of times. The chain recombines TRBV7-2 with TRBJ1-3, with a weak D call TRBD1 (6 bases). CDR3 length: 13 amino acids. Germline assignment: CDR1 SGHTA and CDR2 FQGNSA. Trimming stripped 5 bases from V and 1 base from J, with 6 bases between. CDR3 residues: CASSTGSGNTIYF. The CDR3, as DNA: TGTGCCAGCAGCACAGGGTCTGGAAACACCATATATTTT.

Written as DNA, the CDR3 is TGTGCCAGCAGTCCCCCCGGCACCTCCTACGAGCAGTACTTC. It encodes CASSPPGTSYEQYF. V gene TRBV28 combines with J gene TRBJ2-7; D uncertain. V was clipped by 5 bases and J by 0 bases, with 11 bases between them. The CDR3 is 14 residues long. Per germline, CDR1 MDHEN and CDR2 SYDVKM.

This clonotype has more than one count but fewer than ten. This sequence joins TRBV7-6 and TRBJ2-1; 7 bases are shared with TRBD1. Germline CDR1 reads SGHVS; CDR2 reads FNYEAQ. V trimming: 2 bases; J trimming: 3 bases; junction bases outside the gene matches: 19. This CDR3 contains 20 residues. CDR3 residues: CASSLRPYPQTGQFYNEQFF. CDR3 DNA sequence: TGTGCCAGCAGCTTACGTCCCTACCCCCAGACGGGACAGTTCTACAATGAGCAGTTCTTC.

This chain links TRBV12-5 with TRBJ1-1, with TRBD1 identical over 8 bases. The CDR3 sequence is 15 residues long. Per germline, CDR1 LGHNT and CDR2 FRNRAP. V shed 2 bases and J 5 bases; nucleotides not matched to a gene: 7. For the CDR3, the DNA is TGTGCTAGTGGTTTGTCGGACAGGGTGAGAACTGAAGCTTTCTTT. Translating gives CASGLSDRVRTEAFF.

Concerning this clonotype: This could be a read error, since a much larger clone is one nucleotide away. The limits of the CDR3 on the DNA are not certain, so only TCRdb's listed CDR3 is given. The CDR3 protein is CSVAQGNGDQPRHF. The chain links TRBV29-1 to TRBJ1-5; TRBD1 is the table's D call, not checked against the DNA. The CDR3 is made up of 14 amino acids, end residues included. Germline V gene data show CDR1 as SQVTM and CDR2 as ANQGSEA.

This clonotype has a count of ten or more. This chain uses TRBV5-1 with TRBJ2-1, with D possibly being TRBD2 (6 bases). This CDR3 has 16 residues. Between the trimmed V and J ends, which lost 4 bases and 4 bases, there was a span of 18 bases. Germline CDR1 is SGHRS and CDR2 is YFSETQ. The CDR3 nucleotides are TGCGCCAGCAGCCCGGAACTAGCCTCCCTGTACAATGAGCAGTTCTTC. It codes for CASSPELASLYNEQFF. Drawing the rest from reference TRBV5-1 and TRBJ2-1, the complete variable domain is KAGVTQTPRYLIKTRGQQVTLSCSPISGHRSVSWYQQTPGQGLQFLFEYFSETQRNKGNFPGRFSGRQFSNSRSEMNVSTLELGDSALYLCASSPELASLYNEQFFGPGTRLTVL.

This clonotype was seen at least ten times. The V call is TRBV6-5, the J call TRBJ1-1, with a weak D call TRBD1 (5 bases). The CDR3 length is 14 residues. The V gene's germline CDR1 is MNHEY and CDR2 SVGAGI. Trimming cost V 6 bases and J 1 base, with 12 bases left between them. DNA for the CDR3: TGTGCCAGCAGAGGACACTTGAAGAACACTGAAGCTTTCTTT. Its protein is CASRGHLKNTEAFF.

This chain links TRBV6-2 or TRBV6-3 with TRBJ2-1; D may be TRBD2 (6 bases). This CDR3 region has 21 residues. Germline-derived CDR1 and CDR2 are MNHEY and SVGEGT. Trimming left V 2 bases short and J 1 base short, with 27 bases between. The CDR3 DNA reads as TGTGCCAGCAGTTACCCCGCAGCTGTCCACCGGGACTCATTATCCTACAATGAGCAGTTCTTC. Its translation is CASSYPAAVHRDSLSYNEQFF.

This clonotype was picked up many times. The CDR3 protein is CASSFSSAYTQYF. The DNA for the CDR3 is TGTGCCAGCAGCTTTAGCAGCGCTTATACGCAGTATTTT. The chain carries TRBV11-2 and TRBJ2-3; D not certain. The V and J ends lost 3 bases and 7 bases respectively, with 11 bases between them. CDR3 length: 13 residues. Germline CDR1 reads SGHAT; CDR2 reads FQNNGV.

The V gene is TRBV6-5, the J gene TRBJ1-1, with D perhaps matching TRBD1 (5 bases). CDR1 is MNHEY and CDR2 is SVGAGI in the germline V gene. The V end lost 6 bases, the J end lost 0 bases, and 14 bases lay between the germline ends. The CDR3 consists of 15 residues. The CDR3 spells CASRLVRGLNTEAFF. In nucleotides, the CDR3 is TGTGCCAGCAGGTTGGTGAGGGGATTGAACACTGAAGCTTTCTTT.

V is TRBV9 and J is TRBJ2-7, with 9 bases fitting TRBD2. The junction had 2 bases not matched to a gene; V was cut back by 0 bases and J by 1 base. Germline CDR1 is SGDLS and CDR2 is YYNGEE. The CDR3 is made up of 15 amino acids. The CDR3: CASSVGLADSYEQYF. Here the CDR3 DNA reads TGTGCCAGCAGCGTAGGACTAGCGGATTCCTACGAGCAGTACTTC.

This clonotype appeared a few times. The chain carries TRBV20-1 and TRBJ2-5; D is unresolved. The length of the CDR3 is 13 residues. Per the germline V gene, CDR1 is DFQATT and CDR2 is SNEGSKA (reference sequence). V was clipped by 6 bases and J by 7 bases, with 18 bases between them. The CDR3: CSAPDAADGTQYF. CDR3 sequence (DNA): TGCAGTGCCCCGGACGCGGCCGACGGGACCCAGTACTTC.